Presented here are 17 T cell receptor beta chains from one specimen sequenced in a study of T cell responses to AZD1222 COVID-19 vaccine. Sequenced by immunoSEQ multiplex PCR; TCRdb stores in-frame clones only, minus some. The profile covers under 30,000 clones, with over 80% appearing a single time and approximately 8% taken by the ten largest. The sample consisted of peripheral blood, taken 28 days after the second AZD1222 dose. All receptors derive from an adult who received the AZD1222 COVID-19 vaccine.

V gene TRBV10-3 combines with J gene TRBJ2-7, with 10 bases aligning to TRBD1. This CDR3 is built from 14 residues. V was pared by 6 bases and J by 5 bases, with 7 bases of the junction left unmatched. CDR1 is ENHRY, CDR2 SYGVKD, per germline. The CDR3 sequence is CAIRRQGAQNEQYF. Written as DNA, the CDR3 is TGTGCCATCAGGAGACAGGGGGCGCAGAACGAGCAGTACTTC.

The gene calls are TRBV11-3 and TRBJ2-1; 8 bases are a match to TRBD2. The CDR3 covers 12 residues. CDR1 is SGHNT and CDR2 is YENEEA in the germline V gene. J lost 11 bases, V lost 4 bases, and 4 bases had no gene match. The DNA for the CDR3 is TGTGCCAGCAGCTCCGGGACTAGTCAGCAGTTCTTC. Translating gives CASSSGTSQQFF.

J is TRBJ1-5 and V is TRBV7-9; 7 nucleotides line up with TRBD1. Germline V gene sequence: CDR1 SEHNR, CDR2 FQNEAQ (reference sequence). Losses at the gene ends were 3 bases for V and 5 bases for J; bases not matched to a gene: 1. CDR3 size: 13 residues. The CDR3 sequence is CASSFQGDQPQHF. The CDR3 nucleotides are TGTGCCAGCAGCTTTCAGGGGGATCAGCCCCAGCATTTT.

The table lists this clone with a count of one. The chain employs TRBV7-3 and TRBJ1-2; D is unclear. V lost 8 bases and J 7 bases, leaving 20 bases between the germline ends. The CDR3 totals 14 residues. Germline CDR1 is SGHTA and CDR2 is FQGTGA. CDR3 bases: TGTGCCAGCGCGACGGGTCAGGCGGAAGGTGGCTACACCTTC. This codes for CASATGQAEGGYTF.

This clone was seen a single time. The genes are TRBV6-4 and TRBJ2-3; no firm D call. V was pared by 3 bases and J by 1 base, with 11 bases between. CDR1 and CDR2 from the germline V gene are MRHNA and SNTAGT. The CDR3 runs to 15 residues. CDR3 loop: CASSDTALRTDTQYF. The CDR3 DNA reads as TGTGCCAGCAGTGATACGGCCCTTCGCACAGATACGCAGTATTTT.

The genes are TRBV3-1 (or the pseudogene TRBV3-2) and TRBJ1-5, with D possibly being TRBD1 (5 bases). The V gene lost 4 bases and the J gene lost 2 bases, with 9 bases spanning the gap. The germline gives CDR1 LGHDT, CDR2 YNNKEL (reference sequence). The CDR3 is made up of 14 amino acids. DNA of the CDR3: TGTGCCAGCAGCCTCCGAGGGGGCAATCAGCCCCAGCATTTT. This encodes CASSLRGGNQPQHF.

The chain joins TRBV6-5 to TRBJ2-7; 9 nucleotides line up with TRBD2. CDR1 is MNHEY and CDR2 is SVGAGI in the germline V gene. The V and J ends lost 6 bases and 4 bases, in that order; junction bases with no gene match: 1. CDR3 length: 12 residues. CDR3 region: CASSLAGYEQYF. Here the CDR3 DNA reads TGTGCCAGCAGCCTAGCGGGATACGAGCAGTACTTC.

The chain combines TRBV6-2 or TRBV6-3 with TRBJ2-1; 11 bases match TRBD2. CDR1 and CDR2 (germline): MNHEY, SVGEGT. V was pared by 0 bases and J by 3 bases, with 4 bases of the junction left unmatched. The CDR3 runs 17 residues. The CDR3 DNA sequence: TGTGCCAGCAGTTACTCCCCGACTAGCGGGATCTACAATGAGCAGTTCTTC. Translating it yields CASSYSPTSGIYNEQFF.

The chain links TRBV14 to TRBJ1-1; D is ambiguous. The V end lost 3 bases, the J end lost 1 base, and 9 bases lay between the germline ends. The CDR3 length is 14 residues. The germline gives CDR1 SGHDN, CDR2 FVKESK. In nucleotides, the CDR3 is TGTGCCAGCAGCCACCGCCCAGGGAACACTGAAGCTTTCTTT. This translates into CASSHRPGNTEAFF.

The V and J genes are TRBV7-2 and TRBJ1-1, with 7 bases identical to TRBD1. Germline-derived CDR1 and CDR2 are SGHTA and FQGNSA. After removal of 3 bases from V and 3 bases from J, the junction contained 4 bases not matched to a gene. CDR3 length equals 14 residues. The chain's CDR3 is CASSFTGADTEAFF. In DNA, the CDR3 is TGTGCCAGCAGCTTTACAGGGGCTGACACTGAAGCTTTCTTT.

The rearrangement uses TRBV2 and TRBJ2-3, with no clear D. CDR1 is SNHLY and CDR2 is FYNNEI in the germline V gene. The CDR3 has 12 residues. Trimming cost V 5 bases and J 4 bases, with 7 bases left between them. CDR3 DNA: TGTGCCAGCAGTTTAGCAGCAGATACGCAGTATTTT. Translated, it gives CASSLAADTQYF.

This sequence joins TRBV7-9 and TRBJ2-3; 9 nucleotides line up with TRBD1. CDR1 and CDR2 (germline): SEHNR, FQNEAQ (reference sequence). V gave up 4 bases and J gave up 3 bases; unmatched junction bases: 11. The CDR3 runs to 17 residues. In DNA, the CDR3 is TGTGCCAGCAGCTCTACACAGGGACAGGGAGGGACAGATACGCAGTATTTT. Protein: CASSSTQGQGGTDTQYF.

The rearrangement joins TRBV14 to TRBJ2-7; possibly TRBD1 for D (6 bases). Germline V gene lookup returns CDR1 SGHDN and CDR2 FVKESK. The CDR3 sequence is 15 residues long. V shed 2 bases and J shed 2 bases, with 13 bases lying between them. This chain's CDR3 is CASSQRTATTYEQYF. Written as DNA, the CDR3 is TGTGCCAGCAGCCAAAGGACAGCTACAACCTACGAGCAGTACTTC.

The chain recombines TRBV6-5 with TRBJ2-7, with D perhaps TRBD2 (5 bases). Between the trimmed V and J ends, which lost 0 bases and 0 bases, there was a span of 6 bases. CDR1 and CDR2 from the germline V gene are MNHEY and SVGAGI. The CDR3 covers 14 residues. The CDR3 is CASSYSRGSYEQYF. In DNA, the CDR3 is TGTGCCAGCAGTTACTCTCGGGGCTCCTACGAGCAGTACTTC.

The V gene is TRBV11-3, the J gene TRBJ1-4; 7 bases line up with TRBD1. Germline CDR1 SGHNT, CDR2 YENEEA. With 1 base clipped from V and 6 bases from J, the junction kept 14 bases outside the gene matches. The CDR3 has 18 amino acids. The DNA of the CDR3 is TGTGCCAGCAGCTTAGGTGATGAGGGGGCGAGAGTCGATGAAAAACTGTTTTTT. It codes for CASSLGDEGARVDEKLFF.

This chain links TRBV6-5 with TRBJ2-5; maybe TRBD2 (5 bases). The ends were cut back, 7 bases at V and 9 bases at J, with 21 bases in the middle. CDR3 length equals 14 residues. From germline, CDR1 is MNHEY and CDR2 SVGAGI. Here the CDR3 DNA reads TGTGCCAGCACGGCCAGCGGAGCCGTGTTGGCCCAGTACTTC. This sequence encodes CASTASGAVLAQYF.

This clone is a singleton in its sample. The CDR3 is CAWNLGYNEKLFF. Written as DNA, the CDR3 is TGTGCCTGGAACTTAGGTTACAATGAAAAACTGTTTTTT. The rearrangement uses TRBV30 and TRBJ1-4, with no clear D. The CDR3 is 13 residues long. The germline V and J ends were trimmed by 4 bases and 5 bases, with 11 bases remaining between them. Germline values: CDR1 GTSNPN, CDR2 SVGIG (reference sequence).